This TCR beta chain originates from a study of beta chain features in type 1 diabetes. Sorted CD4+ subsets: naive, central memory, regulatory, stem cell-like memory (CD45RO/CCR7/CD25/CD127/CD95/CD27 panel). This clone appeared a few times. The entirety of the isolated RNA underwent reverse transcription, so expressed TCRB transcripts were sequenced. Roughly 3.6 million reads, on average, came from each naive, central memory and regulatory T cell sample. Clones were sequenced by immunoSEQ multiplex PCR, and TCRdb holds only the in-frame ones, with some missing. The sample holds more than 300,000 clones, around 13% seen once. Sequenced input: naive CD4+ T cells from blood. This TCR came from a man between 18 and 35 years old in good health.

The CDR3 region has the DNA TGTGCCAGCGGGGCGAGGAAGGACAATGAGCAGTTCTTC. Translation gives CASGARKDNEQFF. V is TRBV25-1 and J is TRBJ2-1, with D possibly TRBD1 on 5 matching bases. Germline assignment: CDR1 MGHDK and CDR2 SYGVNS. The CDR3 runs 13 residues. V was shortened by 8 bases and J by 5 bases, with 13 bases between the two germline ends.